The 9 T cell receptor beta chains below come from one sample, sequenced in a study of T cells in women clearing cervical HPV infection. Data came from immunoSEQ multiplex PCR; TCRdb stores just in-frame clones and leaves some out. Recorded here are 40,000 to 60,000 clones; the top ten clones represent more than 0.8%. Sequencing input: blood buffy coat. The receptors were gathered from a woman between 18 and 70 years old with a cervical HPV16 infection that either progressed to CIN3+ or cleared (not recorded which).

The sequenced CDR3 bases are TGCAGTGCTAGATGGGGGGAAAGCGGC. Amino acids: CSARWGESG. The full CDR3 reads CSARWGESGYTF. The chain has TRBV20-1 and TRBJ1-2; TRBD1 might be the D (5 bases). The read ends 3 residues shy of where the CDR3 ends; the end is completed using the germline J gene. Germline assignment: CDR1 DFQATT and CDR2 SNEGSKA (reference sequence). There are 12 residues in the CDR3.

Turning to this clone: The read gets to within 3 residues of the CDR3 end, and the germline J gene fills in the rest. The rearrangement links TRBV19 to TRBJ1-6; D call uncertain. V was trimmed by 0 bases and J by 7 bases, leaving 4 bases between them. Germline-derived CDR1 and CDR2 are LNHDA and SQIVND (reference sequence). This CDR3 region has 13 residues. The part of the CDR3 DNA that was read is TGTGCCAGTAGTATAGAAGGGAATTCACCC. Translating it yields CASSIEGNSP. The complete CDR3 protein is CASSIEGNSPLHF.

The CDR3 sequence: CASSYQGTGNQPQHF. The sequenced CDR3 bases are TGTGCCAGCAGTTACCAGGGTACGGGCAATCAGCCC. The chain carries TRBV6-2 or TRBV6-3 and TRBJ1-5; tentative D call: TRBD1 (5 bases). With the read ending 3 residues before the CDR3 end, the germline J gene is used to fill in that end. V lost 2 bases, J lost 2 bases, and 10 bases lay in between. The CDR3 is 15 residues long. Germline CDR1 reads MNHEY; CDR2 reads SVGEGT.

Of note for this clone: The read ends 3 residues shy of where the CDR3 ends; the end is completed using the germline J gene. The chain recombines TRBV20-1 with TRBJ2-5; maybe TRBD2 (7 bases). The CDR3 is made up of 16 amino acids. With 0 bases removed from V and 2 bases from J, the gap between germline ends came to 16 bases. Germline CDR1 reads DFQATT; CDR2 reads SNEGSKA (reference sequence). The CDR3 DNA, read in part, is TGCAGTGCTAGAGAACCTAAGGGGGGGGCGCAAGAGACC. It specifies CSAREPKGGAQET. The complete CDR3 protein is CSAREPKGGAQETQYF.

Comments on this clone: The read comes to an end 3 residues before the CDR3 does, leaving the germline J gene to fill in the end. The chain is built from TRBV7-9 and TRBJ2-2, with 10 bases aligning to TRBD2. Germline assignment: CDR1 SEHNR and CDR2 FQNEAQ (reference sequence). V shed 4 bases and J 6 bases; nucleotides not matched to a gene: 5. CDR3 length: 15 residues. The sequenced part of the CDR3 DNA is TGTGCCAGCAGCTCAGCGGGGGGGCTTCCCGGGGAG. Residues: CASSSAGGLPGE. Given in full, the CDR3 is CASSSAGGLPGELFF.

To note about this clone: Read sequence stops 3 residues before the CDR3 end, and the germline J gene provides the missing end. The chain links TRBV20-1 to TRBJ2-1; 9 bases align to TRBD1. V was clipped by 6 bases and J by 6 bases; unmatched bases: 12. The germline CDR1 and CDR2 sequences are DFQATT and SNEGSKA (reference sequence). The CDR3 has 15 residues. The CDR3 region is CSAQGQGGEVNEQFF. Partial CDR3 DNA: TGCAGTGCCCAGGGACAGGGCGGGGAAGTCAATGAG.

Turning to this clone: The read is 3 residues too short to cover the CDR3 end, so that end is filled in from the germline J gene. V usage is TRBV18 and J usage is TRBJ2-7; 9 bases map to TRBD1. V lost 2 bases and J lost 2; bases outside the gene matches: 4. CDR3 size: 15 residues. Germline CDR1 and CDR2: KGHSH and LQKENI. CDR3 DNA (partial): TGTGCCAGCTCACCAACAGGGGGCGCCCCCTACGAG. Its protein product is CASSPTGGAPYE. The full CDR3 is CASSPTGGAPYEQYF.

For this clone: The read comes to an end 3 residues before the CDR3 does, leaving the germline J gene to fill in the end. This chain joins TRBV6-1 and TRBJ2-4; maybe TRBD2 (6 bases). The germline CDR1 and CDR2 sequences are MNHNS and SASEGT. CDR3 size: 13 residues. CDR3 DNA, as far as it was read: TGTGCCAGCAGTGAACTCGGGGGTCCGCCT. Translated, it gives CASSELGGPP. The full CDR3 protein is CASSELGGPPQYF.

On this clone: The read terminates 3 residues before the CDR3 end, so the remaining end is supplied by the germline J gene. This rearrangement joins TRBV5-1 to TRBJ2-3; 7 bases map to TRBD1. Germline V lookup: CDR1 SGHRS, CDR2 YFSETQ. V lost 4 bases to trimming and J lost 1 base; unmatched junction nucleotides: 9. CDR3 length: 16 residues. The CDR3 region is CASSPSPTGGTDTQYF. The sequenced part of the CDR3 DNA is TGCGCCAGCAGCCCCAGTCCCACAGGGGGCACAGATACG.